The source of this TCR beta chain is a study of blood T cell repertoires in COVID-19. Study in general: From the United States, Italy and Spain came samples of acute and convalescent COVID-19. In each case, the material was cDNA or gDNA derived from T cells, B-cell-depleted T cells, or PBMCs.

Enrollment of patients from Seattle took place during active infection, with longitudinal follow-up. CDR1 is SEHNR, CDR2 FQNEAQ, per germline (reference sequence). The CDR3 is made up of 17 amino acids. The J segment lost 5 bases and the V segment lost 1 base, leaving 11 bases of the junction unmatched. Authors' processing steps: Amplifying reference gene primers gave estimates of nucleated cell counts. Profiling relied on immunoSEQ multiplex PCR, and the TCRdb table lists in-frame clones only, not all of them. From that table come the V and J calls and clone size; the DNA was used to work out D and trimming. The sample has under 300,000 clones; roughly 90% are singletons.

V and J are TRBV7-9 and TRBJ2-7, with 10 positions matching TRBD2. The sample comprised peripheral blood. The source is a woman aged 25 to 39 with COVID-19, enrolled during active disease. The CDR3 protein is CASSLDSGGPRADEQYF. CDR3 coding DNA: TGTGCCAGCAGCTTAGATAGCGGGGGGCCAAGGGCCGACGAGCAGTACTTC.